This note documents a single T cell receptor (beta chain) sequence. This clonotype was detected a few times. The antigen it binds to is not known. No base-level quality is on record; no much larger clone is a single base apart. The germline V gene sets CDR1 to LGHNA and CDR2 to YSLEER. The CDR3, cysteine through phenylalanine, is 15 amino acids long. CDR3 DNA is the only sequence kept; it has 45 bases, read in frame from the first base. Trimming removed 6 bases from V and 4 bases from J, leaving 18 bases between the germline ends. The library relied on PCR. DNA from cultured CD4+ T cells underwent TCR sequencing with the Oncomine TCR Beta short-read assay at the Johns Hopkins FTIC core. The QIAamp micro DNA kit was used to extract genomic DNA from the cultured CD4+ T cells. The Oncomine TCR Beta libraries from cultured CD4+ T cells were pooled using unique dual indexes and then sequenced on an Illumina iSeq 100. In the authors' own workflow: Non-productive sequences were removed, and CDR3s that did not start with C, did not end with F or W, or were shorter than 7 amino acids were discarded. The MANAFEST web application identified antigen-specific clonotypes by comparing peptide-stimulated wells against reference wells and other culture wells. An FDR below 0.05, an odds ratio above 5, and a productive frequency above 0.1% in at least two of three replicate wells were required for clones to be considered positive. Cross-reactive clonotypes were defined as significantly expanded in both SARS-CoV-2 spike wells and at least one common cold coronavirus spike condition. Using R version 3.6.1, CDR3 homology was evaluated through Levenshtein distances (stringdist) along with unrooted phylogenetic trees (ape). TCRdb reprocessed the public reads (quality trimming at Q25 with fastp, clone calling with MiXCR) and kept in-frame beta chains. Records with the same CDR3 protein are collapsed into one entry carrying the most frequent genes and DNA. V and J calls and clone size were set by TCRdb, not the authors. This sample holds some 11,000 distinct CDR3 sequences; around 30% were observed only once. The ten largest clones add up to 23% of the sample.

The sample's treatment or condition label is to be understood as: approximately 9-day PBMC culture with coronavirus spike peptide pools or control peptides (ViraFEST assay). The study used the ViraFEST assay, which expanded antigen-specific T cells with peptide pools and then identified expanded clonotypes by TCR sequencing. Positive SARS-CoV-2 PCR tests in the convalescent patients dated from March to December 2020, before Alpha, Beta and Delta variants emerged in the United States. Each well held 2.2 million or so PBMCs cultured with roughly 10 ug/ml peptide pools in IMDM containing approximately 5% human AB serum and 10 IU/ml IL-2. On days 3 and 7, half of the culture medium was replaced with fresh IL-2-containing medium. CD4+ T cells were isolated after roughly 10 days of culture through negative selection using the EasySep CD4+ T cell isolation kit. PBMCs were separated from whole blood using Ficoll-Paque Plus gradient centrifugation and then either used fresh or cryopreserved at -140C. Triplicate wells were generally used for each culture condition.

The data originate from a study of vaccination and CD4 T cells after COVID-19 (dated by TCRdb to between 2022 and 2023). In terms of the full investigation: SARS-CoV-2 positivity had been established in the convalescent patients by nasal swab PCR, and mild disease was recorded in about 9 of these patients and severe disease in one. Six males and four females were included in the convalescent cohort, with two Hispanic individuals, seven Caucasians, two Asians and one multiracial person represented. Participants received two doses of either the Pfizer-BioNTech BNT162b2 vaccine (n=8) or the Moderna mRNA-1273 vaccine (n=2). Post-COVID blood samples from convalescent patients were collected a median of around 100 days after diagnosis, with a range of about 30 to 170 days. The time from the second vaccine dose to post-vaccine blood sampling had a median of around 72 days and ranged from 14 to 241 days. The cultures were stimulated with overlapping spike peptide pools from SARS-CoV-2 and from the common cold coronaviruses HCoV-NL63, HCoV-OC43 and HCoV-229E. As controls, cultures received a CEFX viral epitope pool (the positive control), an HIV-1 Nef peptide pool (the negative control), or no peptide at all. The spike-specific CD4+ TCR repertoire was compared before and after mRNA vaccination in fewer than eleven COVID-19 convalescent patients and a handful of infection-naive healthy vaccine recipients. What the research found in general, with its limitations: The number of convalescent patients in the study was relatively small, and the study did not examine early timepoints following natural infection. Of the vaccine-specific clones found in convalescent patients, nearly all (304 of 307) were mono-reactive for SARS-CoV-2 spike instead of being cross-reactive with common cold coronaviruses. Among the post-vaccine SARS-CoV-2-reactive clones in convalescent patients, a median 86.3% showed up only after vaccination, which suggests vaccine-specific priming. Although the median number of SARS-CoV-2-reactive clonotypes went up from around 20 after infection to more than 30 after vaccination, the increase was not significant.

The sequence came from a human donor with COVID-19. The rearranged segments are TRBV4-3 and TRBJ1-2, with a tentative D gene TRBD1 over 6 matching bases. Sequencing was performed on cultured CD4+ T cells from blood. The DNA sequence follows: TGCGCCAGCAGTCACTCTACCGGACAGCTCTATGGCTACACCTTC. This encodes CASSHSTGQLYGYTF.